The rows below give T cell receptor beta chains drawn from one sample of a study of control samples from healthy donors and cancer patients. Method: immunoSEQ multiplex PCR; TCRdb's copy keeps in-frame clones and lacks some. The sample lists some 96,000 clones; about 90% were seen once. Input material: blood. These TCRs come from a woman in her forties or fifties in good health. CDR3s include the opening cysteine and the closing phenylalanine or tryptophan. A D gene is named only where the DNA matches it firmly. Clone sizes are given selectively: once, few, many, or a class where the clone is expanded.

CDR3	DNA	J	size	V	D
CASTYAGAGETQYF	TGCGCCAGCACCTATGCGGGGGCGGGGGAGACCCAGTACTTC	TRBJ2-5	NA	TRBV5-1	NA
CASSRRRLAGSTDTQYF	TGTGCCAGTAGTAGAAGACGGCTAGCGGGGAGCACAGATACGCAGTATTTT	TRBJ2-3	NA	TRBV19	TRBD2
CASRHLNEKLFF	TGTGCCAGCAGGCATCTGAATGAAAAACTGTTTTTT	TRBJ1-4	NA	TRBV27	NA
CASSSRGRAGSTQYF	TGTGCCAGCAGCTCTCGTGGGCGGGCCGGGAGTACGCAGTATTTT	TRBJ2-3	NA	TRBV11-2	NA
CAISGGLHQPQHF	TGTGCCATCTCGGGTGGTCTTCATCAGCCCCAGCATTTT	TRBJ1-5	NA	TRBV10-3	NA
CASRSGTGNTEAFF	TGTGCCAGCAGATCCGGGACAGGGAACACTGAAGCTTTCTTT	TRBJ1-1	NA	TRBV27	TRBD1
CATSRGGTEKLFF	TGTGCCACCAGCAGAGGGGGGACCGAAAAACTGTTTTTT	TRBJ1-4	NA	TRBV15	NA
CARDQEEKVGRYTF	TGTGCCAGAGATCAGGAGGAAAAGGTGGGTCGGTACACCTTC	TRBJ1-2	NA	TRBV21-1	NA
CASSSGQGFYNSPLHF	TGTGCCAGCAGCTCGGGACAGGGGTTCTATAATTCACCCCTCCACTTT	TRBJ1-6	NA	TRBV7-9	TRBD1
CASSINTDTQYF	TGTGCCAGCAGCATCAACACAGATACGCAGTATTTT	TRBJ2-3	NA	TRBV7-2	NA
CASSRLAGGLSETQYF	TGTGCCAGCAGCAGACTAGCGGGGGGCCTCTCGGAGACCCAGTACTTC	TRBJ2-5	NA	TRBV5-6	TRBD2
CASTLVRGAVNEQFF	TGTGCCAGCACCCTAGTGAGGGGCGCAGTGAATGAGCAGTTCTTC	TRBJ2-1	NA	TRBV27	NA
CASSGELSNQPQHF	TGCGCCAGCAGCGGTGAGTTGAGCAATCAGCCCCAGCATTTT	TRBJ1-5	NA	TRBV4-1	NA
CASSLGSGGTDTQYF	TGTGCCAGCAGCTTGGGGTCGGGAGGCACAGATACGCAGTATTTT	TRBJ2-3	NA	TRBV7-3	NA
CASGLAGYNEQFF	TGCGCCAGCGGACTAGCGGGTTACAATGAGCAGTTCTTC	TRBJ2-1	once	TRBV5-1	TRBD2
CASSTSTGYNSPLHF	TGCGCCAGCAGCACCTCAACAGGCTATAATTCACCCCTCCACTTT	TRBJ1-6	few	TRBV5-1	NA
CASSYSQTGIYGYTF	TGTGCCAGCAGTTATTCGCAGACAGGGATCTATGGCTACACCTTC	TRBJ1-2	NA	TRBV6-6	TRBD1
CASSSGRGNTEAFF	TGCGCCAGCAGCTCCGGCAGGGGTAACACTGAAGCTTTCTTT	TRBJ1-1	NA	TRBV5-1	NA
CASSYQQGYEQYF	TGCGCCAGCAGCTATCAACAGGGTTACGAGCAGTACTTC	TRBJ2-7	NA	TRBV4-1	NA
CASPSANTEAFF	TGTGCCAGCCCCTCGGCGAACACTGAAGCTTTCTTT	TRBJ1-1	NA	TRBV18	NA
CASDGGLGQPQHF	TGTGCTAGTGACGGGGGGTTGGGTCAGCCCCAGCATTTT	TRBJ1-5	NA	TRBV12-5	NA
CASSFRASPRAGYTF	TGTGCCAGCAGCTTCCGAGCGAGCCCTCGTGCGGGCTACACCTTC	TRBJ1-2	once	TRBV7-2	NA
CASSPIVSTGVNEKLFF	TGTGCCAGCTCACCGATTGTTTCGACAGGGGTGAATGAAAAACTGTTTTTT	TRBJ1-4	once	TRBV18	TRBD1
CASSSQGAEPQHF	TGTGCCAGCAGCTCGCAGGGGGCTGAGCCCCAGCATTTT	TRBJ1-5	few	TRBV11-2	TRBD1
CASSFTHTGELFF	TGTGCCAGCAGCTTCACGCACACCGGGGAGCTGTTTTTT	TRBJ2-2	NA	TRBV14	NA
CASSLVGYNEQFF	TGCGCCAGCAGCTTGGTAGGCTACAATGAGCAGTTCTTC	TRBJ2-1	NA	TRBV5-1	NA
CASSDTGDTDTQYF	TGTGCCAGCAGTGACACAGGGGACACAGATACGCAGTATTTT	TRBJ2-3	NA	TRBV6-4	TRBD1
CASSPGLAGAIFTDTQYF	TGTGCCAGCAGCCCTGGACTAGCGGGGGCCATTTTCACAGATACGCAGTATTTT	TRBJ2-3	NA	TRBV7-9	TRBD2
CASSPQWFRLGPSRTGELFF	TGTGCCAGCTCACCACAATGGTTTCGATTGGGACCCTCACGGACCGGGGAGCTGTTTTTT	TRBJ2-2	NA	TRBV18	NA
CASSIVRREENSGNTIYF	TGTGCCAGTAGTATAGTACGTCGGGAAGAGAACTCTGGAAACACCATATATTTT	TRBJ1-3	NA	TRBV19	NA
CATSRESEQYF	TGTGCCACCAGCAGAGAAAGCGAGCAGTACTTC	TRBJ2-7	NA	TRBV15	NA
CASGSGNQPQHF	TGTGCCAGCGGTTCAGGGAACCAGCCCCAGCATTTT	TRBJ1-5	NA	TRBV6-5	NA
CAGKGVAGGSMNTEAFF	TGTGCCGGCAAGGGAGTCGCCGGGGGGAGCATGAACACTGAAGCTTTCTTT	TRBJ1-1	NA	TRBV30	NA
CATSKTSGGEQETQYF	TGTGCCACCTCGAAGACTAGCGGGGGGGAACAAGAGACCCAGTACTTC	TRBJ2-5	NA	TRBV19	TRBD2
CASSQLGRYEQYF	TGTGCCAGCAGCCAACTCGGACGATACGAGCAGTACTTC	TRBJ2-7	NA	TRBV7-9	NA
CASSPLDRGSGYTF	TGTGCCAGCTCACCTCTTGACAGGGGGTCTGGCTACACCTTC	TRBJ1-2	NA	TRBV18	TRBD1
CASSLPTSGSNTQYF	TGTGCCAGCAGCTTACCCACTAGCGGGAGTAATACGCAGTATTTT	TRBJ2-3	NA	TRBV11-1	TRBD2
CASSLASKGGYRYTF	TGTGCCAGCAGCTTAGCGAGTAAGGGGGGGTATCGCTACACCTTC	TRBJ1-2	once	TRBV7-2	NA
CASTDYTF	TGTGCCAGCACGGACTACACCTTC	TRBJ1-2	NA	TRBV2	NA
CASSVGTLRNEQFF	TGCGCCAGCAGTGTGGGGACTTTACGGAATGAGCAGTTCTTC	TRBJ2-1	NA	TRBV10-2	NA
CASSHPGGRSTDTQYF	TGTGCCAGCAGCCATCCGGGGGGGAGGAGCACAGATACGCAGTATTTT	TRBJ2-3	NA	TRBV3-1/TRBV3-2	TRBD2